This T cell receptor (beta chain) was recovered during a study of T cell responses to AZD1222 COVID-19 vaccine. Across the study: Second-dose groups at about 4 or about 12 weeks were pooled.

The V end lost 1 base, the J end lost 1 base, and 14 bases lay between the germline ends. The CDR3 is made up of 17 amino acids. Germline CDR1 and CDR2: MDHEN and SYDVKM. Study observations and caveats: CD4 TCRs linked to vaccination spanned spike, dominating at 160-218 and 743-854. Spike-specific TCRs gained breadth and depth after people received two AZD1222 doses.

Measured with immunoSEQ multiplex PCR; TCRdb has only the in-frame clones, and not every one. The top ten hold about 3% of the sample, which has about 170,000 clones, 87% seen once. Concerning this clone: Antigen specificity is unknown.

The receptor was isolated from an adult in good health. This specimen consisted of peripheral blood, obtained on day 0 of AZD1222 vaccination. This chain joins TRBV28 and TRBJ1-5; D is perhaps TRBD1 (5 bases). CDR3 in DNA: TGTGCCAGCAGTTTATCAGGGCGAGGGAGGAGCAATCAGCCCCAGCATTTT. This sequence encodes CASSLSGRGRSNQPQHF.